This entry features one T cell receptor (beta chain) sequence. As yet, its antigen is unknown. Pools of viral peptides were used by the ViraFEST assay to expand antigen-specific CD4+ T cells ahead of sequencing. The culture ran for nine to eleven days, and then CD4+ T cells were isolated. According to the study, vaccine recipients showed no prior SARS-CoV-2 infection and negative nucleocapsid antibodies. IL-2 medium supplanted half the medium on days 3 and 7. Profiling relied on immunoSEQ multiplex PCR, and the TCRdb table lists in-frame clones only, not all of them. The repertoire holds about 55,000 clones, with around 70% as singletons. This CDR3 is 15 amino acids long. From germline, CDR1 is LNHDA and CDR2 SQIVND (reference sequence). The V and J ends lost 5 bases and 2 bases respectively, with 12 bases between them. The data derive from a study of vaccination effects on CD4 cells after COVID-19.

The TCR sequence derives from a human donor who received a COVID-19 vaccine. Sequenced here: CD4+ T cells from PBMCs cultured with SARS-CoV-2 spike peptides, sampled before COVID-19 vaccination. This rearrangement joins TRBV19 to TRBJ2-2; no clear D gene. CDR3 bases: TGTGCCAGTAGTCCGCTAGGGCTTAACACCGGGGAGCTGTTTTTT. It is translated as CASSPLGLNTGELFF.